This TCR beta chain was sequenced during a study of molecular identifiers for immune sequencing clone quantification. Study details: Naive CD8 RNA (about 19,000 or 110,000 cells) was divided into five aliquots, with four sequenced.

This clonotype turned up a few times. What it binds is not known. A much more abundant neighbour one base away suggests this may be a read error. The bulk TCR libraries were made with methods described before and with listed TCR primers. TCRdb reprocessed the PCR reads via MiXCR and lists one record per CDR3 protein. The sample includes hundreds of thousands of distinct CDR3 sequences, roughly 27% of them seen just once. Notes on the study in general: For effector cells, clones above 20 RNA copies held over 98% of molecules; for naive cells, under 1%.

It was from roughly 21,000 to 960,000 sorted cells, with 10%, 30% or 50% RNA, that naive CD8 libraries came. Germline CDR1 reads MDHEN; CDR2 reads SYDVKM. The V and J ends lost 3 bases and 11 bases, in that order; junction bases with no gene match: 9. This CDR3 is built from 13 residues. This sequence joins TRBV28 and TRBJ1-1; 7 bases line up with TRBD1. Sequenced input: naive CD8+ T cells from blood, with Jurkat cell RNA spiked in. Subset reported: FACS-sorted CD8+CD4-CCR7+CD45RA+ naive T cells. The receptor comes from a human donor in good health. Some libraries in this study had Jurkat cell RNA spiked in. The CDR3 loop reads CASSFQHRGDAFF. The CDR3 DNA reads TGTGCCAGCAGTTTCCAACACAGGGGCGATGCTTTCTTT.